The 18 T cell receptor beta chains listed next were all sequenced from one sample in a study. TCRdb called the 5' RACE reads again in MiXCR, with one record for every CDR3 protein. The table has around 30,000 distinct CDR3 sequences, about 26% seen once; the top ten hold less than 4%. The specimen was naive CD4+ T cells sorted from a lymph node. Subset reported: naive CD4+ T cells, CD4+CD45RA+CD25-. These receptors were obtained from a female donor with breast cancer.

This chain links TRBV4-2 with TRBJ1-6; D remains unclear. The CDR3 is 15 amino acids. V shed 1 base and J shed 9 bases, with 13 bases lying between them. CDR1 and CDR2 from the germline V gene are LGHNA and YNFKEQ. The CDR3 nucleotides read TGTGCCAGCAGCCAAGGAGGTCGGAATGGTTCACCCCTCCACTTT. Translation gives CASSQGGRNGSPLHF.

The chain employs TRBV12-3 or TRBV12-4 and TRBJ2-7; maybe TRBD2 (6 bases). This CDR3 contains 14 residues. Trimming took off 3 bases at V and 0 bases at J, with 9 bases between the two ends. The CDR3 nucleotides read TGTGCCAGCAGTTTGGCGGGGAGCTCCTACGAGCAGTACTTC. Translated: CASSLAGSSYEQYF.

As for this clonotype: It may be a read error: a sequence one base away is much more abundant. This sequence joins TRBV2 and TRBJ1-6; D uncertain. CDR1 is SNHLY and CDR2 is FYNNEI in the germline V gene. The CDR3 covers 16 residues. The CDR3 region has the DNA TGTGCCACCAGGACGGGAGTGAGCTCCTATAATTCACCCCTCCTCTTT. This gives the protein CATRTGVSSYNSPLLF.

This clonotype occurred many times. The CDR3 protein is CASSGQSKTQYF. CDR3 bases: TGTGCCAGCAGTGGGCAGTCGAAGACCCAGTACTTC. V is TRBV27 and J is TRBJ2-5; D is unclear. Looked up from germline, CDR1 is MNHEY and CDR2 is SMNVEV (reference sequence). Trimming cost V 5 bases and J 6 bases, with 10 bases left between them. The CDR3 totals 12 residues.

CDR3 coding DNA: TGCGCCAGCGGGGAAAGCAATCAGCCCCAGCATTTT. Protein sequence: CASGESNQPQHF. The chain is built from TRBV10-2 and TRBJ1-5; D remains ambiguous. V was cut by 8 bases and J by 1 base, with 6 bases left in between. The CDR3 is made up of 12 amino acids. In germline, CDR1 is WSHSY, CDR2 SAAADI.

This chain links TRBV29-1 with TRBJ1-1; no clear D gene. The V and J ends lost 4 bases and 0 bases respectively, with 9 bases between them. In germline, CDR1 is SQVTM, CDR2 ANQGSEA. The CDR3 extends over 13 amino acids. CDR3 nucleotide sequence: TGCAGCGTTGCAGGAAAAATGAACACTGAAGCTTTCTTT. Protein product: CSVAGKMNTEAFF.

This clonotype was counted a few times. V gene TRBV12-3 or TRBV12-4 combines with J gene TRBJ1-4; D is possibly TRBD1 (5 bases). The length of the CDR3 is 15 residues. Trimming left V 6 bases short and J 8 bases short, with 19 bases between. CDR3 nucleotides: TGTGCCAGCAGCACTACCCTCGGGACGCCAGAAAAACTGTTTTTT. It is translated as CASSTTLGTPEKLFF.

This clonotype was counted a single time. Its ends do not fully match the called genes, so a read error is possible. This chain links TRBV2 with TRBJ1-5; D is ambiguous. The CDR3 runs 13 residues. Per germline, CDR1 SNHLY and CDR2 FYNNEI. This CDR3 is CTSTGEVSQPQHF. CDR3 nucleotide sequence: TGTACCAGCACCGGGGAAGTTAGTCAGCCCCAGCATTTT.

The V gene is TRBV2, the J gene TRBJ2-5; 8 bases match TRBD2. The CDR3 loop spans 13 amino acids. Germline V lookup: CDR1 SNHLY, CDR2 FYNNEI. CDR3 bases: TGTGCTACAACGGGACTAGAAGGGGAGACCCAGTACTTC. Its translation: CATTGLEGETQYF. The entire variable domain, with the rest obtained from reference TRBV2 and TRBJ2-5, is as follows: EPEVTQTPSHQVTQMGQEVILRCVPISNHLYFYWYRQILGQKVEFLVSFYNNEISEKSEIFDDQFSVERPDGSNFTLKIRSTKLEDSAMYFCATTGLEGETQYFGPGTRLLVL.

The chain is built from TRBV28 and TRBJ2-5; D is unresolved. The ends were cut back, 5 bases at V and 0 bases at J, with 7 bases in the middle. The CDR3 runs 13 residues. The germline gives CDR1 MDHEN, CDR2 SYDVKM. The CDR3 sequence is CASSNSDQETQYF. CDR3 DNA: TGTGCCAGCAGTAACAGTGACCAAGAGACCCAGTACTTC. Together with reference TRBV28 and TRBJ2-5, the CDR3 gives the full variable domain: DVKVTQSSRYLVKRTGEKVFLECVQDMDHENMFWYRQDPGLGLRLIYFSYDVKMKEKGDIPEGYSVSREKKERFSLILESASTNQTSMYLCASSNSDQETQYFGPGTRLLVL.

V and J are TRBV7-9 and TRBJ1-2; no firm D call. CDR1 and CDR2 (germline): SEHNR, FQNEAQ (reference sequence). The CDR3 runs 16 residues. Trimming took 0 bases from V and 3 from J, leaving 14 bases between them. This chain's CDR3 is CASSLAGLAEDYGYTF. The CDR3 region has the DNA TGTGCCAGCAGCTTAGCAGGGTTAGCGGAGGACTATGGCTACACCTTC. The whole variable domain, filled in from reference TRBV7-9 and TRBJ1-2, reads DTGVSQNPRHKITKRGQNVTFRCDPISEHNRLYWYRQTLGQGPEFLTYFQNEAQLEKSRLLSDRFSAERPKGSFSTLEIQRTEQGDSAMYLCASSLAGLAEDYGYTFGSGTRLTVV.

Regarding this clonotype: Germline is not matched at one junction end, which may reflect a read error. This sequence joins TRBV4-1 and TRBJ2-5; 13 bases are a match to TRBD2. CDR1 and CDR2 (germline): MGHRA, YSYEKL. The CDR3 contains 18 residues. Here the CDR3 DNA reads TGTGCCAGCAGCGCCCGACTAGCGGGAGGAGTAGCGGGAGAGACCCAGTACTTC. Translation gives CASSARLAGGVAGETQYF.

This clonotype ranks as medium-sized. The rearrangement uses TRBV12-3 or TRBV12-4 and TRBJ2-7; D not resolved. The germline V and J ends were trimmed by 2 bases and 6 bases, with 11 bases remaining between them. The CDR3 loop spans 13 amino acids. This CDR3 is CASSLTQLREQYF. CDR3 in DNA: TGTGCCAGCAGTTTAACACAGCTTCGCGAGCAGTACTTC.

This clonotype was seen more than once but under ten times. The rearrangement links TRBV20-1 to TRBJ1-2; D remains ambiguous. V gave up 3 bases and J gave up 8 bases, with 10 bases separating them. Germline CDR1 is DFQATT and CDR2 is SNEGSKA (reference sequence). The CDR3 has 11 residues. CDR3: CSASLREGYTF. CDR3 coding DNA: TGCAGTGCTAGTCTCCGGGAAGGCTACACCTTC.

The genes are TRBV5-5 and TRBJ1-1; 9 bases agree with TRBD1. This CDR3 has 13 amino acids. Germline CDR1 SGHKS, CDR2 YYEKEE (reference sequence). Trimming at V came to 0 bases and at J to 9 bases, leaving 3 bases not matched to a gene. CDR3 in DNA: TGTGCCAGCAGCTTGGTACAGGGGGCTCAAGCTTTCTTT. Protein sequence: CASSLVQGAQAFF.

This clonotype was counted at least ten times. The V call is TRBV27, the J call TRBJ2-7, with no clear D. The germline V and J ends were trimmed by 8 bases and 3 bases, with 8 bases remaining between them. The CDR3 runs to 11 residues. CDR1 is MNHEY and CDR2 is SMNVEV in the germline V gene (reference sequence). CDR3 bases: TGTGCCAGCGGCTCTAACTACGAGCAGTACTTC. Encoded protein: CASGSNYEQYF.

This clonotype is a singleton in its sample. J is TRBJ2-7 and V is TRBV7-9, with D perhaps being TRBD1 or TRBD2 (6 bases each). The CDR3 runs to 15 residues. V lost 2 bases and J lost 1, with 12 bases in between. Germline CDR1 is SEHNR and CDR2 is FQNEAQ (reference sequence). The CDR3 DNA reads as TGTGCCAGCAGCTTATCAACAGGGAGGTCCTACGAGCAGTACTTC. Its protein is CASSLSTGRSYEQYF.

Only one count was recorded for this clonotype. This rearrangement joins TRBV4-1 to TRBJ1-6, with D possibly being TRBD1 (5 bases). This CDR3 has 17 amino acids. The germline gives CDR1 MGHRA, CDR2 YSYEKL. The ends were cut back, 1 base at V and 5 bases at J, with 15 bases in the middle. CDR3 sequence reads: CASSQVTGPGDNSPLHF. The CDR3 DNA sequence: TGCGCCAGCAGCCAAGTGACGGGCCCGGGGGATAATTCACCCCTCCACTTT.